These 23 T cell receptor beta chains came from one sample sequenced in a study of beta chain features in type 1 diabetes. As every portion of the isolated RNA was reverse transcribed, the sequencing read expressed TCRB transcripts. TCRdb's copy holds only in-frame clones and misses some; the assay was immunoSEQ multiplex PCR. The sample has 350,000 to 400,000 clones; approximately 15% are singletons. Sequencing used naive CD4+ T cells from blood. Receptors originate from a woman between 18 and 29 years old in good health.

This clone was recorded a few times. Other DNA sequences from this sample encode an identical CDR3 as well. The chain recombines TRBV6-5 with TRBJ1-1; 7 nucleotides agree with TRBD1. J lost 1 base, V lost 0 bases, and 2 bases had no gene match. Looked up from germline, CDR1 is MNHEY and CDR2 is SVGAGI. This CDR3 spans 15 amino acids. The CDR3 is CASSYSNRGNTEAFF. In DNA, the CDR3 is TGTGCCAGCAGTTACTCTAACAGGGGGAACACTGAAGCTTTCTTT.

V and J are TRBV29-1 and TRBJ2-7; 9 nucleotides agree with TRBD2. CDR3 length equals 15 residues. V was clipped by 0 bases and J by 0 bases; unmatched bases: 3. Germline CDR1 is SQVTM and CDR2 is ANQGSEA. CDR3 sequence: CSVEDLAGLSYEQYF. DNA of the CDR3: TGCAGCGTTGAAGATCTAGCGGGGCTCTCCTACGAGCAGTACTTC.

This clone was seen a few times. This chain joins TRBV29-1 and TRBJ1-2; tentative D call: TRBD1 (6 bases). This CDR3 is built from 14 residues. Germline V gene data show CDR1 as SQVTM and CDR2 as ANQGSEA. V lost 7 bases and J lost 8, with 23 bases in between. CDR3 bases: TGCAGCGGTGCAACGGGACACAAAGGAAGAGGCTACACCTTC. Amino acids: CSGATGHKGRGYTF.

The chain combines TRBV30 with TRBJ2-1; a possible D gene is TRBD2 (6 bases). CDR1 is GTSNPN and CDR2 is SVGIG in the germline V gene (reference sequence). The V end was cut by 4 bases, the J end by 14 bases, with 18 bases between. The CDR3 is 12 amino acids. The CDR3 DNA reads TGTGCCTGGAATCGCCAGGAGGGAGTGGAGTTCTTC. Translated, it gives CAWNRQEGVEFF.

This clone has just a few counts. The chain recombines TRBV6-5 with TRBJ1-5; D perhaps matches TRBD1 (5 bases). CDR3 length equals 15 residues. V was trimmed by 2 bases and J by 1 base, leaving 9 bases between them. Per germline, CDR1 MNHEY and CDR2 SVGAGI. CDR3 loop: CASSYVAGSNQPQHF. The CDR3 coding sequence is TGTGCCAGCAGTTACGTGGCAGGGAGCAATCAGCCCCAGCATTTT.

This sequence joins TRBV29-1 and TRBJ2-1, with 8 bases identical to TRBD2. Germline values: CDR1 SQVTM, CDR2 ANQGSEA. This CDR3 has 15 residues. Unmatched junction bases numbered 9, after V lost 4 bases and J lost 4 bases. The CDR3 region is CSVVYSSGRYNEQFF. The CDR3 DNA reads as TGCAGCGTTGTATATTCTAGCGGGCGATACAATGAGCAGTTCTTC.

This clone was seen a handful of times. The V and J genes are TRBV15 and TRBJ1-5; 12 bases are a match to TRBD1. Germline V gene data show CDR1 as LNHNV and CDR2 as YYDKDF (reference sequence). This CDR3 is built from 15 residues. Trimming took 5 bases from V and 6 from J; bases not matched to a gene: 5. CDR3 amino acids: CATSGGTGGSQPQHF. Here the CDR3 DNA reads TGTGCCACCAGCGGCGGGACAGGGGGCAGTCAGCCCCAGCATTTT.

As DNA, the CDR3 is TGTGCCAGCAACTCGCCGGGACAGGGCTACAATGAGCAGTTCTTC. Residues: CASNSPGQGYNEQFF. The chain uses TRBV7-2 and TRBJ2-1; 9 bases agree with TRBD1. In germline, CDR1 is SGHTA, CDR2 FQGNSA. Unmatched junction bases numbered 7, after V lost 7 bases and J lost 3 bases. This CDR3 contains 15 residues.

The chain has TRBV18 and TRBJ1-4; D remains unclear. The germline CDR1 and CDR2 sequences are KGHSH and LQKENI. The CDR3 is 15 amino acids. The germline V and J ends were trimmed by 2 bases and 11 bases, with 18 bases remaining between them. The CDR3 DNA follows: TGTGCCAGCTCACCAACGAGAACAGAGCGGGAGAAACTGTTTTTT. It codes for CASSPTRTEREKLFF.

This clone showed up just a few times. V gene TRBV28 combines with J gene TRBJ2-7; weak D call: TRBD1 (6 bases). The CDR3 has 11 residues. Germline CDR1 and CDR2: MDHEN and SYDVKM. V was trimmed by 8 bases and J by 4 bases, leaving 9 bases between them. CDR3 sequence reads: CASGQLYEQYF. The CDR3 DNA reads TGTGCCAGCGGACAGCTTTACGAGCAGTACTTC.

This chain uses TRBV19 with TRBJ2-5; D not resolved. Germline V gives CDR1 LNHDA, CDR2 SQIVND (reference sequence). The CDR3 has 12 amino acids. V was pared by 4 bases and J by 4 bases, with 7 bases between. The CDR3 protein is CASSTPGETQYF. The CDR3 DNA is TGTGCCAGTAGTACCCCCGGAGAGACCCAGTACTTC.

This clone has only a few counts. V usage is TRBV11-2 and J usage is TRBJ2-3; 7 bases fit TRBD1. Germline V gene sequence: CDR1 SGHAT, CDR2 FQNNGV. The CDR3 is 17 residues long. V was pared by 1 base and J by 1 base, with 8 bases of the junction left unmatched. CDR3 coding DNA: TGTGCCAGCAGCTTAGGGGACAGAGTAACGGGCACAGATACGCAGTATTTT. This translates into CASSLGDRVTGTDTQYF.

This clone was found a few times. The V call is TRBV4-2, the J call TRBJ1-1; D not certain. CDR1 is LGHNA and CDR2 is YNFKEQ in the germline V gene. V lost 1 base to trimming and J lost 1 base, with 10 bases between them. This CDR3 contains 15 residues. As DNA, the CDR3 is TGTGCCAGCAGCCAAGTGGGAGGAGGGAACACTGAAGCTTTCTTT. Translating gives CASSQVGGGNTEAFF.

Only a few counts were recorded for this clone. This rearrangement joins TRBV9 to TRBJ2-7, with TRBD1 matching 7 bases. Germline loops: CDR1 SGDLS, CDR2 YYNGEE. The CDR3 has 16 residues. V shed 0 bases, J shed 1 base, and the junction held 7 bases outside the gene matches. CDR3 nucleotide sequence: TGTGCCAGCAGCGTAGCTACAGGGGACAGATCCTACGAGCAGTACTTC. Translation gives CASSVATGDRSYEQYF.

V and J are TRBV7-6 and TRBJ2-6; D is possibly TRBD1 (5 bases). The V gene lost 5 bases and the J gene lost 2 bases, with 13 bases spanning the gap. The CDR3 totals 16 residues. Per the germline V gene, CDR1 is SGHVS and CDR2 is FNYEAQ. The CDR3 sequence is CASSARAPPGANVLTF. CDR3 DNA: TGTGCCAGCAGCGCCAGGGCCCCACCTGGGGCCAACGTCCTGACTTTC.

Points on this clone: This same CDR3 is encoded by further DNA sequences in the sample. This chain uses TRBV9 with TRBJ2-1; a weak D match, TRBD2 (7 bases). The germline V and J ends were trimmed by 0 bases and 2 bases, with 9 bases remaining between them. This CDR3 has 15 amino acids. CDR1 and CDR2 (germline): SGDLS, YYNGEE. CDR3 sequence reads: CASSVGGGPYNEQFF. CDR3 nucleotides: TGTGCCAGCAGCGTAGGGGGGGGCCCCTACAATGAGCAGTTCTTC.

This rearrangement joins TRBV4-1 to TRBJ2-7; 8 positions match TRBD1. Germline loops: CDR1 MGHRA, CDR2 YSYEKL. Trimming took 8 bases from V and 0 from J; bases not matched to a gene: 9. This CDR3 contains 15 residues. The CDR3 DNA reads TGCGCCAGCCAAACAGGACAGGGAAGCTCCTACGAGCAGTACTTC. Amino acid sequence: CASQTGQGSSYEQYF.

This chain joins TRBV19 and TRBJ1-5; D unresolved. Germline V gene sequence: CDR1 LNHDA, CDR2 SQIVND (reference sequence). Trimming removed 6 bases from V and 5 bases from J, with 8 bases in between. The CDR3 consists of 12 residues. CDR3 loop: CASRNSDQPQHF. CDR3 coding DNA: TGTGCCAGTAGAAATTCCGATCAGCCCCAGCATTTT.

The genes are TRBV29-1 and TRBJ2-1; 7 positions match TRBD1. There are 11 residues in the CDR3. Germline V lookup: CDR1 SQVTM, CDR2 ANQGSEA. The trim removed 6 bases at V and 6 bases at J, leaving 2 bases unmatched. CDR3 amino acids: CSVGTVNEQFF. The CDR3 nucleotides read TGCAGCGTCGGGACAGTCAATGAGCAGTTCTTC.

This clone occurred a few times. In DNA form, the CDR3 reads TGTGCCAGCTCACCAGCGGGGGCCTGGGCTTTCTTT. Encoded protein: CASSPAGAWAFF. This chain uses TRBV18 with TRBJ1-1, with D possibly TRBD1 on 6 matching bases. Deletions cut 2 bases from V and 11 bases from J, with 12 bases between. The V gene's germline CDR1 is KGHSH and CDR2 LQKENI. The CDR3 covers 12 residues.

The chain employs TRBV7-9 and TRBJ2-7; no definite D call. Germline V lookup: CDR1 SEHNR, CDR2 FQNEAQ (reference sequence). This CDR3 has 14 residues. V dropped 5 bases and J dropped 2 bases, with 13 bases sitting between them. CDR3 nucleotides: TGTGCCAGCAGCCCCCCCCCTAATACCTACGAGCAGTACTTC. Translation: CASSPPPNTYEQYF.

The chain recombines TRBV6-4 with TRBJ1-2; D possibly corresponds to TRBD1 (5 bases). Trimming cost V 4 bases and J 8 bases, with 14 bases left between them. Germline CDR1 is MRHNA and CDR2 is SNTAGT. The CDR3 runs to 13 residues. The CDR3 sequence: CASSAAGVYGYTF. CDR3 sequence (DNA): TGTGCCAGCAGTGCGGCGGGGGTTTACGGCTACACCTTC.

The chain joins TRBV27 to TRBJ2-7; a possible D gene is TRBD2 (6 bases). CDR1 is MNHEY, CDR2 SMNVEV, per germline (reference sequence). Deletions cut 0 bases from V and 9 bases from J, with 18 bases between. CDR3 length: 15 residues. In DNA form, the CDR3 reads TGTGCCAGCAGTTTATCCCGGCTAGCGCCCGCGGGGCAGTACTTC. This translates into CASSLSRLAPAGQYF.